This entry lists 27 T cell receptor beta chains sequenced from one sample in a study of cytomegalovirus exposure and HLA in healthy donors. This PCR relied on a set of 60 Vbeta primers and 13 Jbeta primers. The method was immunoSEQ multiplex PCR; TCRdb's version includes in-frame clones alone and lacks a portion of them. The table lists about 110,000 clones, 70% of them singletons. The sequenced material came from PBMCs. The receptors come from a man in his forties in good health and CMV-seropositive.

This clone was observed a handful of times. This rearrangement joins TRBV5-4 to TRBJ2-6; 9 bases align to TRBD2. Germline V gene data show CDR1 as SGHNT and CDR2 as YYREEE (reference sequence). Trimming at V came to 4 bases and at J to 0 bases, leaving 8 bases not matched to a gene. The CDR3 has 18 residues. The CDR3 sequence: CASSGTSGRFSGANVLTF. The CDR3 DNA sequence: TGTGCCAGCAGCGGAACTAGCGGGCGCTTCTCTGGGGCCAACGTCCTGACTTTC. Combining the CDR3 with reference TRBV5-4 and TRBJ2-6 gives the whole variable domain ETGVTQSPTHLIKTRGQQVTLRCSSQSGHNTVSWYQQALGQGPQFIFQYYREEENGRGNFPPRFSGLQFPNYSSELNVNALELDDSALYLCASSGTSGRFSGANVLTFGAGSRLTVL.

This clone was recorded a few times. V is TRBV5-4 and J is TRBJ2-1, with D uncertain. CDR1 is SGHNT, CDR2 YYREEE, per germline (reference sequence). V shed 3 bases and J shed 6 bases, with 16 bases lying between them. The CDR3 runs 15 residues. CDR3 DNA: TGTGCCAGCAGCTCCGAGAGTCGTTCCGCCAATGAGCAGTTCTTC. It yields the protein CASSSESRSANEQFF.

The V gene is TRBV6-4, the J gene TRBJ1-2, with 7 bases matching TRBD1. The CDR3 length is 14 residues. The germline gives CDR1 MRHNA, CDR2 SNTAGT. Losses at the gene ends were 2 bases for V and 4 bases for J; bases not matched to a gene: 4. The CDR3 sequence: CASSDGPGGYGYTF. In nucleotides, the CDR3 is TGTGCCAGCAGTGACGGCCCAGGGGGCTATGGCTACACCTTC.

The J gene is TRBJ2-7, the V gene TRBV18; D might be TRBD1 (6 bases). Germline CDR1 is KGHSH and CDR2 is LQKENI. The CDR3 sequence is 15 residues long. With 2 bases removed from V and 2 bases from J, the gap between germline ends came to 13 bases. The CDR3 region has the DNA TGTGCCAGCTCACCAGGACAGTTGGTCGCCTACGAGCAGTACTTC. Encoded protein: CASSPGQLVAYEQYF.

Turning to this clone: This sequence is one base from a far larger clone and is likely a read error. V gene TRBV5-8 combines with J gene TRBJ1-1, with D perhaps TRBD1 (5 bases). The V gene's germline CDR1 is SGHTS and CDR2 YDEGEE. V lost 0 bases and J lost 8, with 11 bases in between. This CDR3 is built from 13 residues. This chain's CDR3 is CASSLAGVGEAFF. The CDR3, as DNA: TGTGCCAGCAGCTTGGCGGGGGTGGGGGAAGCTTTCTTT.

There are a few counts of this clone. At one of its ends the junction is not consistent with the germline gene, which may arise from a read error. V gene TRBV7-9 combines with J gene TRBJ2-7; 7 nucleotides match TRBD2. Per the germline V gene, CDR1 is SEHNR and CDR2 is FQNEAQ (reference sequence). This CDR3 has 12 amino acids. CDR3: CSSSHGLDEQYF. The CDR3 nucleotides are TGTTCCAGCAGCCATGGACTAGACGAGCAGTACTTC.

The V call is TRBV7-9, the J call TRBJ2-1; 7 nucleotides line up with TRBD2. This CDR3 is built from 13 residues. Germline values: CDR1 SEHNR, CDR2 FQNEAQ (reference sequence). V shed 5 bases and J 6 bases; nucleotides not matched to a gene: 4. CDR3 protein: CASSPTSFNEQFF. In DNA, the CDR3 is TGTGCCAGCAGCCCGACTAGCTTCAATGAGCAGTTCTTC.

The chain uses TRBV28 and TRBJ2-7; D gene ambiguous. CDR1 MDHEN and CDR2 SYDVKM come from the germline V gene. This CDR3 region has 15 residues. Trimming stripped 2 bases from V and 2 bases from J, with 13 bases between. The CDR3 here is CASSLKLTPTYEQYF. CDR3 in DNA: TGTGCCAGCAGTTTAAAATTGACACCAACCTACGAGCAGTACTTC.

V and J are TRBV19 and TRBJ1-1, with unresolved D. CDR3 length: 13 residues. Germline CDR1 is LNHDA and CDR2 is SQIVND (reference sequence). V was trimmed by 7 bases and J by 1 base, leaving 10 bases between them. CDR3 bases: TGTGCCAGTACTCCGACAAGGAACACTGAAGCTTTCTTT. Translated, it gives CASTPTRNTEAFF.

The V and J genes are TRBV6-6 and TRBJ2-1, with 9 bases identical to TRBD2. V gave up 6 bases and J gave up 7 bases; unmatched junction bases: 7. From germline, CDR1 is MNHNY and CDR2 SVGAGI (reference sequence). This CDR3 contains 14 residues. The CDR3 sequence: CASSYSGSGNEQFF. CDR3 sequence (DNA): TGTGCCAGCAGCTATAGCGGGAGTGGGAATGAGCAGTTCTTC.

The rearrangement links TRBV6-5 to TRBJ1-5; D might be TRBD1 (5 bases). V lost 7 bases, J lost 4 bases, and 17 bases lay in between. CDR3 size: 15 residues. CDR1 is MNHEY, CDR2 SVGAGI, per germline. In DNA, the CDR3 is TGTGCCAGCACCAATGCCCAGGGCGAGAATCAGCCCCAGCATTTT. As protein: CASTNAQGENQPQHF.

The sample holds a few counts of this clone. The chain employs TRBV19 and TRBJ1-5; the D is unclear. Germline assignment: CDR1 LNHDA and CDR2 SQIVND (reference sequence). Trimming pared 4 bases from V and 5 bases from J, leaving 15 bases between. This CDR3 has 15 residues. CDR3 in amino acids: CASSTRGQFHQPQHF. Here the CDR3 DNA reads TGTGCCAGTAGTACAAGAGGCCAGTTTCATCAGCCCCAGCATTTT.

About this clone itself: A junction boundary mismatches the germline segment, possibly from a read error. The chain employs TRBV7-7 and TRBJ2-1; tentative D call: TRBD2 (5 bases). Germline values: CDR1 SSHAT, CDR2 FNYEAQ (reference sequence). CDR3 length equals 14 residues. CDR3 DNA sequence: TGTGCTAGCAGCTCATTCCGGGATACGAATGAGCAGTTCTTC. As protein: CASSSFRDTNEQFF.

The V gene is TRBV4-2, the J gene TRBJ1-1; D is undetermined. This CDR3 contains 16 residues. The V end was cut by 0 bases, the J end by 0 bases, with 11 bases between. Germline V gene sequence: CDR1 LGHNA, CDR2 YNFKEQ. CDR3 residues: CASSQEGGVMNTEAFF. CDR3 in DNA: TGTGCCAGCAGCCAAGAGGGAGGCGTCATGAACACTGAAGCTTTCTTT.

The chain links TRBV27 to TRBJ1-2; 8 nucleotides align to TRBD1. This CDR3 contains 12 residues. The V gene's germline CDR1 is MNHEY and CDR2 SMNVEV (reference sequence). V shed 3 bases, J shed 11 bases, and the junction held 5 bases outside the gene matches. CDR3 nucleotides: TGTGCCAGCAGTTTCCCCGGACAGGGTTACACCTTC. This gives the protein CASSFPGQGYTF.

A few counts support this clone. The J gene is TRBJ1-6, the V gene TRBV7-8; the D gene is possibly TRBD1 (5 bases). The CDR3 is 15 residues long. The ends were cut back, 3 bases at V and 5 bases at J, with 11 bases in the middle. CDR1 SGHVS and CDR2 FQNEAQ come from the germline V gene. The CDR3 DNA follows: TGTGCCAGCAGCTTCTTGGGAGGGGATAATTCACCCCTCCACTTT. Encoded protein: CASSFLGGDNSPLHF.

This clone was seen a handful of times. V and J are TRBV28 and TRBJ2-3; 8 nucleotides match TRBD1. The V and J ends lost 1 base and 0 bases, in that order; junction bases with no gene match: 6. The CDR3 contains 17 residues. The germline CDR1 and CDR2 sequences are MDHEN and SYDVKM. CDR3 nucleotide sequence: TGTGCCAGCAGTTTATACGGGACAGGCTCTAGCACAGATACGCAGTATTTT. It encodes CASSLYGTGSSTDTQYF.

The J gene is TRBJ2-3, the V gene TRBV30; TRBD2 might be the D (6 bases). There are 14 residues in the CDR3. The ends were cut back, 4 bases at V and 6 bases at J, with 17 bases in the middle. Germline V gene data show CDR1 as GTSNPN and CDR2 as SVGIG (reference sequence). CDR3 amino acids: CAWTPGDPRDTQYF. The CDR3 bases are TGTGCCTGGACTCCGGGGGACCCGCGGGATACGCAGTATTTT.

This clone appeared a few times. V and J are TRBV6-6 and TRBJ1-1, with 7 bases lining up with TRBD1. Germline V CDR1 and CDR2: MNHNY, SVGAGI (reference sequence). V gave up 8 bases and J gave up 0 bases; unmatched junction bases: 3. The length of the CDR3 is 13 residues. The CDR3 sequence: CASRDRVNTEAFF. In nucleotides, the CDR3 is TGTGCCAGCCGTGACAGGGTGAACACTGAAGCTTTCTTT.

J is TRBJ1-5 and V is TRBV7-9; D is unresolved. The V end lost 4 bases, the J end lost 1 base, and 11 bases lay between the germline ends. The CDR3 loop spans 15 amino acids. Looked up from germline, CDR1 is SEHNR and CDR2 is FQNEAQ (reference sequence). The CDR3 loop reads CASSSMGGSNQPQHF. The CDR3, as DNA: TGTGCCAGCAGCTCCATGGGAGGCAGCAATCAGCCCCAGCATTTT.

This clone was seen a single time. The CDR3 sequence: CASSYSRGHEQYF. The CDR3 nucleotides read TGTGCCAGCAGTTACAGCAGGGGCCACGAGCAGTACTTC. V and J are TRBV6-5 and TRBJ2-7, with D possibly matching TRBD1 (6 bases). The CDR3 length is 13 residues. V lost 2 bases to trimming and J lost 5 bases, with 10 bases between them. The germline gives CDR1 MNHEY, CDR2 SVGAGI.

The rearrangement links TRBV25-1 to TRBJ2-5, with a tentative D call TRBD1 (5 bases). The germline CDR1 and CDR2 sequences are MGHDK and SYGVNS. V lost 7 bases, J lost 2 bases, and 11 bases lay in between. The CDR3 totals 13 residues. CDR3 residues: CASKTVVQETQYF. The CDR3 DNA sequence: TGTGCCAGCAAGACAGTAGTTCAAGAGACCCAGTACTTC.

The DNA of the CDR3 is TGTGCCAGCAGTTTGCAGGGGACGAACACTGAAGCTTTCTTT. Residues: CASSLQGTNTEAFF. This rearrangement joins TRBV27 to TRBJ1-1; weak D call: TRBD1 (6 bases). Germline V gene data show CDR1 as MNHEY and CDR2 as SMNVEV (reference sequence). Trimming stripped 3 bases from V and 1 base from J, with 9 bases between. This CDR3 has 14 residues.

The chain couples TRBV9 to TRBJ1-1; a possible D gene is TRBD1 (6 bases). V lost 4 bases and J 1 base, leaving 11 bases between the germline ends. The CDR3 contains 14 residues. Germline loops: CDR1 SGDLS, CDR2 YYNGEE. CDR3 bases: TGTGCCAGCAGCCCAAAGACAGGGAACACTGAAGCTTTCTTT. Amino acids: CASSPKTGNTEAFF. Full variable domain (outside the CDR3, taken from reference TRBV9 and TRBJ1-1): DSGVTQTPKHLITATGQRVTLRCSPRSGDLSVYWYQQSLDQGLQFLIQYYNGEERAKGNILERFSAQQFPDLHSELNLSSLELGDSALYFCASSPKTGNTEAFFGQGTRLTVV.

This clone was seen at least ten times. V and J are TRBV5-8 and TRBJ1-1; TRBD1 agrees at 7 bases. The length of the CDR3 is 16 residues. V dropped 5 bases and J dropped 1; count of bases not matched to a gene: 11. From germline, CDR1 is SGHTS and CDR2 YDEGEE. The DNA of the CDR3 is TGTGCCAGCAGTCCAGCGGGGGACAGACAGAACACTGAAGCTTTCTTT. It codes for CASSPAGDRQNTEAFF.

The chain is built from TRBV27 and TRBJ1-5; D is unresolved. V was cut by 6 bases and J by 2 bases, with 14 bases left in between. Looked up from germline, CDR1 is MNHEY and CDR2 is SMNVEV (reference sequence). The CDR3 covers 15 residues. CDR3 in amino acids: CASRLSWAGNQPQHF. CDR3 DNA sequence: TGTGCCAGCAGGCTATCTTGGGCAGGCAATCAGCCCCAGCATTTT.

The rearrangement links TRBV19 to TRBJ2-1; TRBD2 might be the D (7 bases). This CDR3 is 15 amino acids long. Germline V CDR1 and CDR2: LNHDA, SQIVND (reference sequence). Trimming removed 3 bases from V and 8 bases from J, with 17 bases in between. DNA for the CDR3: TGTGCCAGTAGTATTCAAAGGGGGGGGCCCCATGAGCAGTTCTTC. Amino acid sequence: CASSIQRGGPHEQFF.